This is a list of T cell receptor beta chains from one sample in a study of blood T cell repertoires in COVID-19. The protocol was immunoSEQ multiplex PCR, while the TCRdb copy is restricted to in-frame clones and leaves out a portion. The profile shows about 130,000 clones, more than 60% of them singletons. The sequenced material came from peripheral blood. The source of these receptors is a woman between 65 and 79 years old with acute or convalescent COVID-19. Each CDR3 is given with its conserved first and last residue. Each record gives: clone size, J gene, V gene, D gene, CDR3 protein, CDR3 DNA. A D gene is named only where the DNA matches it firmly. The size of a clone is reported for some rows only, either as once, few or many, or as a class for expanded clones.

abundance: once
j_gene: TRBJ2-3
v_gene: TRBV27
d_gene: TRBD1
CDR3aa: CATGRGTLDTQYF
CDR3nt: TGTGCTACAGGCAGGGGGACCCTAGATACGCAGTATTTT

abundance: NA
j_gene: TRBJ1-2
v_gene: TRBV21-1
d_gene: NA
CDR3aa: CASSLPTRWGYTF
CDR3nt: TGTGCCAGCAGCCTCCCGACAAGGTGGGGCTACACCTTC

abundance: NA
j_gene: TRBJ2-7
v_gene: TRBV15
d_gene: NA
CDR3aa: CATSNDPGPNPYEQYF
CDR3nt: TGTGCCACCAGCAACGACCCAGGGCCTAACCCCTACGAGCAGTACTTC

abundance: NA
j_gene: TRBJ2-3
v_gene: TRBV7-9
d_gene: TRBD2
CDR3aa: CASSEGLVTDTQYF
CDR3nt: TGTGCCAGCAGCGAGGGACTAGTCACAGATACGCAGTATTTT

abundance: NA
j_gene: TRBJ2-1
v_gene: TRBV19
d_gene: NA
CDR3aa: CASSQTRRGEQFF
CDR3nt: TGTGCCAGTAGCCAGACAAGGCGTGGTGAGCAGTTCTTC

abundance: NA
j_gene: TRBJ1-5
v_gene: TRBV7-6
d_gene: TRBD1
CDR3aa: CASSEGQGGSNQPQHF
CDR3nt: TGTGCCAGCAGCGAGGGACAGGGGGGAAGCAATCAGCCCCAGCATTTT

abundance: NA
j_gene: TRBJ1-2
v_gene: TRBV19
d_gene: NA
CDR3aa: CASSPGGLGYGYTF
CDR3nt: TGTGCCAGTAGCCCGGGAGGCCTCGGGTATGGCTACACCTTC

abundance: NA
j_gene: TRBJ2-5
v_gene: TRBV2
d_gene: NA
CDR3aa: CASSRRRSLGETQYF
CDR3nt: TGTGCCAGCAGCCGGCGGCGCAGCCTTGGGGAGACCCAGTACTTC

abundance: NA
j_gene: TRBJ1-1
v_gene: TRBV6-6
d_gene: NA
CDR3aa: CASSPNTEAFF
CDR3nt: TGTGCCAGCAGTCCAAACACTGAAGCTTTCTTT

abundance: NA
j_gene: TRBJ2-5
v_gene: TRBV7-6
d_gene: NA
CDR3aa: CASSLLSRGETQYF
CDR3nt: TGTGCCAGCAGCTTACTGAGCAGGGGAGAGACCCAGTACTTC

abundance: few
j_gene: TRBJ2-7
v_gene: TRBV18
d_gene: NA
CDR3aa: CASSPGQTDSYEQYF
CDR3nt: TGTGCCAGCTCACCCGGACAGACTGATTCCTACGAGCAGTACTTC

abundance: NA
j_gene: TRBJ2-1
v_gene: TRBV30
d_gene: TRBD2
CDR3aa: CAWSKGLAGADEQFF
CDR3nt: TGTGCCTGGAGTAAGGGATTAGCGGGAGCGGATGAGCAGTTCTTC

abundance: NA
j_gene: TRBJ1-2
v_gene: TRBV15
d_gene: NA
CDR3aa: CATSRDRGNNYGYTF
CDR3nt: TGTGCCACCAGCAGAGACAGGGGCAACAACTATGGCTACACCTTC

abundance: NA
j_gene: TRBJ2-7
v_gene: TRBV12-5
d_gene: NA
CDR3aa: CASGLRGQYEQYF
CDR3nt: TGTGCTAGTGGTTTGAGAGGTCAATACGAGCAGTACTTC

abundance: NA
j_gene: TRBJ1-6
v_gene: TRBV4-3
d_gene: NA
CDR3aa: CASSPESGSPLHF
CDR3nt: TGCGCCAGCAGCCCAGAGTCCGGGTCACCCCTCCACTTT

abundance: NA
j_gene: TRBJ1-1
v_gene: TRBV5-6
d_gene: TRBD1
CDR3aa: CASSFGQGGSTEAFF
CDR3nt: TGTGCCAGCAGTTTTGGACAGGGGGGATCCACTGAAGCTTTCTTT

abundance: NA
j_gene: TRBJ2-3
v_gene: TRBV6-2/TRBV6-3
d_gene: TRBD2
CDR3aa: CASSRGLAVTDTQYF
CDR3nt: TGTGCCAGCAGCCGTGGACTAGCGGTTACAGATACGCAGTATTTT

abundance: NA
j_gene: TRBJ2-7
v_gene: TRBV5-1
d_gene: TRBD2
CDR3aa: CASSPGPASGYEQYF
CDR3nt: TGCGCCAGCAGCCCCGGCCCCGCTAGCGGCTACGAGCAGTACTTC

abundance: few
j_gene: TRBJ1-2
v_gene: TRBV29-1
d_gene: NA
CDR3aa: CSVVDNSYGYTF
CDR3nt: TGCAGCGTTGTCGACAACTCCTATGGCTACACCTTC

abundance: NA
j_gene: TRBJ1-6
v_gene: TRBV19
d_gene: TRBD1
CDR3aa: CASGTGQGNSPLHF
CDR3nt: TGTGCCAGCGGAACTGGACAGGGCAATTCACCCCTCCACTTT

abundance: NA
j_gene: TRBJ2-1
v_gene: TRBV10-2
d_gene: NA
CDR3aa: CASREVGGLANEQFF
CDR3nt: TGCGCCAGCCGAGAGGTGGGGGGTTTGGCCAATGAGCAGTTCTTC

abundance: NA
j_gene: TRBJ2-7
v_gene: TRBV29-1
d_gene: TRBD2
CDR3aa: CSVGASGRSEQYF
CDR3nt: TGCAGCGTTGGAGCTAGCGGGAGGAGTGAGCAGTACTTC

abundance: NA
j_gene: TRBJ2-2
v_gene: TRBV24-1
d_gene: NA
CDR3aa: CATSDFAGSNTGELFF
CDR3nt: TGTGCCACCAGTGATTTCGCGGGGTCGAACACCGGGGAGCTGTTTTTT

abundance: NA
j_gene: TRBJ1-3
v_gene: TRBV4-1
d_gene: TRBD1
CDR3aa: CASSQGIIQGRSGNTIYF
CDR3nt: TGCGCCAGCAGCCAAGGGATCATACAGGGGCGCTCTGGAAACACCATATATTTT

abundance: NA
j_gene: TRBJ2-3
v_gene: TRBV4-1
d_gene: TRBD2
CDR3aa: CASSQAATSGRAGADTQYF
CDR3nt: TGCGCCAGCAGCCAAGCGGCGACTAGCGGGAGGGCCGGGGCAGATACGCAGTATTTT

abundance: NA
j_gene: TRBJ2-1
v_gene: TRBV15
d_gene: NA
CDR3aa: CATSPQTGLQEQFF
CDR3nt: TGTGCCACCAGCCCGCAAACAGGGTTACAGGAGCAGTTCTTC

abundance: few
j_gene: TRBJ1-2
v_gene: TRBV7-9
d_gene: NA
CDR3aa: CASSFRTSSGGYGYTF
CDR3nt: TGTGCCAGCAGCTTCCGGACGTCATCTGGAGGTTATGGCTACACCTTC

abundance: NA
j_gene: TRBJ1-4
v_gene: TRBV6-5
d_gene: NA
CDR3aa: CASTGWSHEKLFF
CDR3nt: TGTGCCAGCACCGGTTGGTCTCACGAAAAACTGTTTTTT

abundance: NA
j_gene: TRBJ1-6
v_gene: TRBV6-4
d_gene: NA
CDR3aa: CASSDDHISGSPLHF
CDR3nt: TGTGCCAGCAGTGACGACCACATATCAGGGTCACCCCTCCACTTT

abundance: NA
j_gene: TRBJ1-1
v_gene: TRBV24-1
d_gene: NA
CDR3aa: CATSDPPSTGMNTEAFF
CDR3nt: TGTGCCACCAGTGACCCCCCGTCGACAGGCATGAACACTGAAGCTTTCTTT

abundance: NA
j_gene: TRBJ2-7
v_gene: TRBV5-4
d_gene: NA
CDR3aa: CASSLERREYEQYF
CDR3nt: TGTGCCAGCAGCTTGGAACGCCGGGAATACGAGCAGTACTTC

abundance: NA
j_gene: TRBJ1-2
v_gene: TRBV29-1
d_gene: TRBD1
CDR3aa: CSVEGTTGANYGYTF
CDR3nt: TGCAGCGTTGAAGGGACGACAGGGGCTAACTATGGCTACACCTTC

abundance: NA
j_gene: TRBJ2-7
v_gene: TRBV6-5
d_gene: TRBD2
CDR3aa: CASRTSGRDEQYF
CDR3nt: TGTGCCAGCAGGACTAGCGGGAGGGATGAGCAGTACTTC

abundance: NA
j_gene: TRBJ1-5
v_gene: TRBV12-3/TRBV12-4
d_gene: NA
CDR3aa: CASSSPNQPQHF
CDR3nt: TGTGCCAGCAGTTCCCCGAATCAGCCCCAGCATTTT

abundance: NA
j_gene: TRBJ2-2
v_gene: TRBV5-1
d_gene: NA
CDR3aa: CASSGTSSTGELFF
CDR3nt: TGCGCCAGCAGCGGAACTAGCAGCACCGGGGAGCTGTTTTTT

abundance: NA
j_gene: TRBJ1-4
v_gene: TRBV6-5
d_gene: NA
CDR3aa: CASSYDFRNPNEKLFF
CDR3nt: TGTGCCAGCAGTTACGACTTCCGGAACCCTAATGAAAAACTGTTTTTT

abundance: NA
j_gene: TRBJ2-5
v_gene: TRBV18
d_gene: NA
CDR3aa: CASSPLRAGGPQETQYF
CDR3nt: TGTGCCAGCTCACCACTCAGGGCAGGTGGGCCACAAGAGACCCAGTACTTC

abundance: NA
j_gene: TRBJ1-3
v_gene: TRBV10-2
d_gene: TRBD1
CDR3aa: CASSEPTGGRNTIYF
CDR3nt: TGCGCCAGCAGTGAGCCGACAGGGGGTAGGAACACCATATATTTT

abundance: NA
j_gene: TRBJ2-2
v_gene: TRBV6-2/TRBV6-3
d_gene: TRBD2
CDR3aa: CASSYSTVAGGVTGELFF
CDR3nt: TGTGCCAGCAGTTACTCTACGGTAGCGGGCGGAGTCACCGGGGAGCTGTTTTTT

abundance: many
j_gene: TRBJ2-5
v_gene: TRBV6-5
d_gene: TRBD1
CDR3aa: CASRTGQGHLGAQYF
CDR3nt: TGTGCCAGCAGGACTGGACAGGGGCACCTCGGGGCCCAGTACTTC

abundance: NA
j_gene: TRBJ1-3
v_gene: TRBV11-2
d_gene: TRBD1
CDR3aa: CASSVSQGAGGNTIYF
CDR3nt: TGTGCCAGCAGCGTGTCACAGGGGGCGGGTGGAAACACCATATATTTT

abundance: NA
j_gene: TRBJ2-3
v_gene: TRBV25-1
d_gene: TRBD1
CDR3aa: CASSLSGDRGVPDTQYF
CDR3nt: TGTGCCAGCTCGTTGTCGGGGGACAGGGGTGTCCCAGATACGCAGTATTTT

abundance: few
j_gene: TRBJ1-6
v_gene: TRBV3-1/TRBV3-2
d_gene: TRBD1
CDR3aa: CASSQSDRRLNSPLHF
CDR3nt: TGTGCCAGCAGCCAATCGGACAGGCGCCTTAATTCACCCCTCCACTTT

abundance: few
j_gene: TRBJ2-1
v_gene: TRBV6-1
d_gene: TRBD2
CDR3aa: CASSEGSWLAGGAEQFF
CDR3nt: TGTGCCAGCAGTGAAGGCAGTTGGCTAGCGGGAGGGGCTGAGCAGTTCTTC

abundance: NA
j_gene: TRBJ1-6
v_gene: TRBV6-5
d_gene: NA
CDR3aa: CASQEGLNSPLHF
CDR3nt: TGTGCCAGCCAGGAAGGACTTAATTCACCCCTCCACTTT

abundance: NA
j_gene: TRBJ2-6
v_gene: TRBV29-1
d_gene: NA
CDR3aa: CSVRVGTGANVLTF
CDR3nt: TGCAGCGTTCGGGTTGGAACTGGGGCCAACGTCCTGACTTTC

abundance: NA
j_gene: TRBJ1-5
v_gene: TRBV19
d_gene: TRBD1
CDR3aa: CASSIRDSNQPQHF
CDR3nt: TGTGCCAGTAGTATTAGGGACAGTAATCAGCCCCAGCATTTT

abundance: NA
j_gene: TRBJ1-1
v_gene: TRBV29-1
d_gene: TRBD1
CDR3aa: CSVTGTLNTEAFF
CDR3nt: TGCAGCGTGACAGGGACCTTGAACACTGAAGCTTTCTTT

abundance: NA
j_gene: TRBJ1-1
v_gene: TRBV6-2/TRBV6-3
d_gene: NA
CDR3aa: CASSTQGVSSEAFF
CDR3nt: TGTGCCAGCAGTACACAGGGAGTAAGTTCTGAAGCTTTCTTT

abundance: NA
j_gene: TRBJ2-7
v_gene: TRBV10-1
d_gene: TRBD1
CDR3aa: CASRGQGSSYEQYF
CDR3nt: TGCGCCAGCAGGGGACAGGGAAGCTCCTACGAGCAGTACTTC